One and the same sample provided the 32 T cell receptor beta chains below, sequenced in a study of cytomegalovirus exposure and HLA in healthy donors. Both 60 Vbeta primers and 13 Jbeta primers went into the PCR. Some clones are missing from TCRdb's copy, which holds only in-frame ones; the method was immunoSEQ multiplex PCR. The sample has approximately 100,000 clones, under 85% seen once; the top ten hold under 10%. The sample was PBMCs. Receptors originate from a man between 40 and 49 years old in good health and CMV-seronegative.

The V call is TRBV7-8, the J call TRBJ2-1; D is undetermined. CDR1 and CDR2 from the germline V gene are SGHVS and FQNEAQ. This CDR3 is built from 17 residues. The V gene lost 4 bases and the J gene lost 3 bases, with 19 bases spanning the gap. CDR3 coding DNA: TGTGCCAGCAGCTCCCCCTTAGGTAGCTCCCTCTACAATGAGCAGTTCTTC. The encoded protein is CASSSPLGSSLYNEQFF.

V is TRBV15 and J is TRBJ2-7; possible D gene TRBD1, 5 bases. The CDR3 has 16 residues. CDR1 LNHNV and CDR2 YYDKDF come from the germline V gene (reference sequence). Between the trimmed V and J ends, which lost 1 base and 5 bases, there was a span of 18 bases. For the CDR3, the DNA is TGTGCCACCAGCAGAGGGTCAGGCCCTCCAGGGAACGAGCAGTACTTC. Translated, it gives CATSRGSGPPGNEQYF.

A single count supports this clone. CDR3 loop: CASSSGGGAEQPQHF. In DNA form, the CDR3 reads TGTGCCAGCAGTTCGGGTGGGGGGGCCGAACAGCCCCAGCATTTT. V usage is TRBV5-4 and J usage is TRBJ1-5, with D perhaps matching TRBD1 (6 bases). The CDR3 consists of 15 residues. Per the germline V gene, CDR1 is SGHNT and CDR2 is YYREEE (reference sequence). Trimming removed 5 bases from V and 7 bases from J, with 19 bases in between. The whole variable domain, remainder taken from reference TRBV5-4 and TRBJ1-5, is ETGVTQSPTHLIKTRGQQVTLRCSSQSGHNTVSWYQQALGQGPQFIFQYYREEENGRGNFPPRFSGLQFPNYSSELNVNALELDDSALYLCASSSGGGAEQPQHFGDGTRLSIL.

Only a few counts were recorded for this clone. The J gene is TRBJ2-1, the V gene TRBV5-6; 8 nucleotides align to TRBD2. Trimming removed 3 bases from V and 0 bases from J; junction bases left unmatched: 2. The CDR3 totals 15 residues. CDR1 SGHDT and CDR2 YYEEEE come from the germline V gene. CDR3 bases: TGTGCCAGCAGCTCACTAGCGGACTCCTACAATGAGCAGTTCTTC. It translates to CASSSLADSYNEQFF.

The J gene is TRBJ2-7, the V gene TRBV28, with a tentative D call TRBD1 (6 bases). The CDR3 loop spans 14 amino acids. Trimming removed 5 bases from V and 4 bases from J, with 15 bases in between. CDR1 is MDHEN and CDR2 is SYDVKM in the germline V gene. The CDR3 here is CASSPPGTKYEQYF. CDR3 sequence (DNA): TGTGCCAGCAGTCCCCCTGGGACAAAATACGAGCAGTACTTC.

The V gene is TRBV21-1, the J gene TRBJ2-2; the table's D call, TRBD1, has no DNA check behind it. TRBV21-1 is a documented pseudogene. This CDR3 has 15 residues. This CDR3 reads CASSLRQGFTGELFF. The DNA for the CDR3 is TGTGCCAGCAGCCTTCGACAGGGGTTCACCGGGGAGCTGTTTTTT.

The chain uses TRBV4-3 and TRBJ2-7, with D unclear. V lost 0 bases, J lost 3 bases, and 12 bases lay in between. CDR1 LGHNA and CDR2 YSLEER come from the germline V gene. The CDR3 covers 15 residues. As DNA, the CDR3 is TGCGCCAGCAGCCAAGATATCCAGGTCAGCTACGAGCAGTACTTC. Translated, it gives CASSQDIQVSYEQYF.

V is TRBV7-8 and J is TRBJ2-4, with a weak D call TRBD1 (5 bases). V was shortened by 1 base and J by 7 bases, with 11 bases between the two germline ends. The germline V gene encodes CDR1 SGHVS and CDR2 FQNEAQ. The CDR3 consists of 14 residues. The CDR3 nucleotides read TGTGCCAGCAGCTTAGGGGAAGGGGTGAACATTCAGTACTTC. As protein: CASSLGEGVNIQYF.

In its sample, this clone was seen a few times. The CDR3 sequence is CAWRGTNYGYTF. DNA of the CDR3: TGTGCCTGGAGGGGCACGAACTATGGCTACACCTTC. This rearrangement joins TRBV30 to TRBJ1-2; D not certain. Germline-derived CDR1 and CDR2 are GTSNPN and SVGIG (reference sequence). The CDR3 loop spans 12 amino acids. Trimming took off 3 bases at V and 2 bases at J, with 7 bases between the two ends.

The genes are TRBV7-9 and TRBJ2-1; 7 positions agree with TRBD1. The CDR3 is made up of 16 amino acids. Per germline, CDR1 SEHNR and CDR2 FQNEAQ (reference sequence). J was trimmed by 4 bases and V by 3 bases; bases with no gene match: 9. The CDR3: CASSLLTGSGYNEQFF. The CDR3 bases are TGTGCCAGCAGCTTGCTGACAGGGAGTGGATACAATGAGCAGTTCTTC.

This chain joins TRBV19 and TRBJ2-3, with D possibly being TRBD2 (7 bases). V lost 1 base and J 1 base, leaving 12 bases between the germline ends. Looked up from germline, CDR1 is LNHDA and CDR2 is SQIVND (reference sequence). The CDR3 length is 16 residues. CDR3 bases: TGTGCCAGTAGTATAGCCCGGGGGGCAGGCACAGATACGCAGTATTTT. This gives the protein CASSIARGAGTDTQYF.

This clone was detected only once. The gene calls are TRBV7-6 and TRBJ1-2; tentatively, D is TRBD1 (5 bases). The germline CDR1 and CDR2 sequences are SGHVS and FNYEAQ. V was trimmed by 3 bases and J by 7 bases, leaving 21 bases between them. The CDR3 is made up of 16 amino acids. The CDR3 reads CASSFSGISWAFGYTF. The CDR3 DNA is TGTGCCAGCAGCTTCTCAGGGATCTCGTGGGCCTTTGGCTACACCTTC.

This chain uses TRBV10-3 with TRBJ1-4, with 7 bases fitting TRBD1. J gave up 6 bases and V 6 bases, and 10 bases lay outside the gene matches. Germline V gene sequence: CDR1 ENHRY, CDR2 SYGVKD. This CDR3 is built from 15 residues. In nucleotides, the CDR3 is TGTGCCATCAGACGAGCGGAAGGGGGCGATGAAAAACTGTTTTTT. Translation gives CAIRRAEGGDEKLFF.

J is TRBJ2-3 and V is TRBV6-6, with D tentatively TRBD1 (6 bases). There are 16 residues in the CDR3. The V and J ends lost 0 bases and 4 bases respectively, with 14 bases between them. Germline V gives CDR1 MNHNY, CDR2 SVGAGI (reference sequence). The CDR3 spells CASSYSRQGTADTQYF. CDR3 DNA sequence: TGTGCCAGCAGTTACTCGAGGCAGGGGACGGCAGATACGCAGTATTTT.

V gene TRBV7-9 combines with J gene TRBJ1-1; no reliable D call. The CDR3 runs 11 residues. Germline values: CDR1 SEHNR, CDR2 FQNEAQ (reference sequence). The CDR3 DNA reads as TGTTCCGGAGAGATGAACACTGAAGCTTTCTTT. Translated, it gives CSGEMNTEAFF.

V gene TRBV27 combines with J gene TRBJ1-6; D gene ambiguous. CDR1 is MNHEY and CDR2 is SMNVEV in the germline V gene (reference sequence). CDR3 length equals 14 residues. Trimming removed 7 bases at V and 2 bases at J, with 9 bases between. DNA of the CDR3: TGTGCCAGCACCCGGGGTACCTATAATTCACCCCTCCACTTT. This encodes CASTRGTYNSPLHF.

This clone showed up just a few times. The rearrangement links TRBV28 to TRBJ1-1, with D perhaps TRBD1 (6 bases). Trimming removed 5 bases from V and 7 bases from J, with 14 bases in between. The CDR3 runs to 13 residues. Germline V gene lookup returns CDR1 MDHEN and CDR2 SYDVKM. CDR3 protein: CASSDPKQGEAFF. DNA for the CDR3: TGTGCCAGCAGTGACCCCAAACAGGGTGAAGCTTTCTTT.

DNA of the CDR3: TGTGCCAGTAGTTTGCAGCATTGGGGGGGTTCCTACAATGAGCAGTTCTTC. This translates into CASSLQHWGGSYNEQFF. This chain links TRBV19 with TRBJ2-1; 7 bases align to TRBD2. J lost 1 base, V lost 5 bases, and 11 bases had no gene match. CDR3 length: 17 amino acids. CDR1 and CDR2 (germline): LNHDA, SQIVND (reference sequence).

This clone showed up just a few times. The chain links TRBV27 to TRBJ2-5, with 9 bases that match TRBD1. The CDR3 spans 14 residues. J was trimmed by 4 bases and V by 5 bases; bases with no gene match: 5. From germline, CDR1 is MNHEY and CDR2 SMNVEV (reference sequence). CDR3 region: CASSIGTGIETQYF. CDR3 sequence (DNA): TGTGCCAGCAGTATCGGGACAGGGATAGAGACCCAGTACTTC.

This clone is medium-sized. The chain links TRBV7-6 to TRBJ2-3; D might be TRBD2 (5 bases). CDR3 size: 16 residues. Trimming removed 5 bases at V and 2 bases at J, with 17 bases between. Germline CDR1 and CDR2: SGHVS and FNYEAQ. CDR3 sequence (DNA): TGTGCCAGCAGCCCCTATGTTCCAGCGGACACAGATACGCAGTATTTT. Translating it yields CASSPYVPADTDTQYF.

The genes are TRBV29-1 and TRBJ1-2, with 12 positions matching TRBD1. After removal of 6 bases from V and 2 bases from J, the junction contained 1 base not matched to a gene. The length of the CDR3 is 13 residues. From germline, CDR1 is SQVTM and CDR2 ANQGSEA. CDR3 amino acids: CSVGTGGNYGYTF. CDR3 DNA sequence: TGCAGCGTCGGGACAGGGGGCAACTATGGCTACACCTTC.

V and J are TRBV5-1 and TRBJ2-3; D not resolved. Deletions cut 2 bases from V and 5 bases from J, with 9 bases between. This CDR3 is built from 13 residues. Germline V gene lookup returns CDR1 SGHRS and CDR2 YFSETQ. This chain's CDR3 is CASSFMALDTQYF. The CDR3, as DNA: TGCGCCAGCAGCTTCATGGCTCTAGATACGCAGTATTTT.

This sequence joins TRBV15 and TRBJ2-1, with TRBD1 identical over 7 bases. CDR1 is LNHNV, CDR2 YYDKDF, per germline (reference sequence). After removal of 5 bases from V and 3 bases from J, the junction contained 7 bases not matched to a gene. The CDR3 runs to 15 residues. For the CDR3, the DNA is TGTGCCACCAGCGACCGGGACAGTATCTACAATGAGCAGTTCTTC. Translated: CATSDRDSIYNEQFF.

The V gene is TRBV7-9, the J gene TRBJ1-4; 9 nucleotides line up with TRBD1. The V and J ends lost 5 bases and 7 bases, in that order; junction bases with no gene match: 8. Germline values: CDR1 SEHNR, CDR2 FQNEAQ (reference sequence). This CDR3 spans 15 amino acids. CDR3 amino acids: CASSQGQGQGEKLFF. The CDR3 coding sequence is TGTGCCAGCAGCCAGGGACAGGGACAAGGTGAAAAACTGTTTTTT.

The rearrangement uses TRBV5-6 and TRBJ1-2; perhaps TRBD1 as D (6 bases). The V and J ends lost 4 bases and 8 bases respectively, with 18 bases between them. The CDR3 has 14 residues. CDR1 is SGHDT and CDR2 is YYEEEE in the germline V gene. The CDR3 sequence: CASSPTHRARGYTF. In DNA form, the CDR3 reads TGTGCCAGCAGCCCTACCCACAGGGCTAGGGGCTACACCTTC.

V and J are TRBV9 and TRBJ2-2; weak D call: TRBD2 (5 bases). The CDR3 runs 14 residues. Germline CDR1 and CDR2: SGDLS and YYNGEE. Deletions cut 4 bases from V and 2 bases from J, with 9 bases between. CDR3 in amino acids: CASSRSGNTGELFF. The CDR3 DNA reads as TGTGCCAGCAGCCGAAGCGGAAACACCGGGGAGCTGTTTTTT.

The V call is TRBV7-6, the J call TRBJ2-1; D is unresolved. This CDR3 spans 14 amino acids. Germline values: CDR1 SGHVS, CDR2 FNYEAQ. Trimming cost V 3 bases and J 7 bases, with 13 bases left between them. CDR3 DNA: TGTGCCAGCAGCTTTTCCCCAGGTACGAATGAGCAGTTCTTC. Its protein product is CASSFSPGTNEQFF. Full variable domain (outside the CDR3, taken from reference TRBV7-6 and TRBJ2-1): GAGVSQSPRYKVTKRGQDVALRCDPISGHVSLYWYRQALGQGPEFLTYFNYEAQQDKSGLPNDRFSAERPEGSISTLTIQRTEQRDSAMYRCASSFSPGTNEQFFGPGTRLTVL.

The chain links TRBV7-8 to TRBJ1-1; D is unclear. Trimming stripped 7 bases from V and 5 bases from J, with 11 bases between. CDR3 length: 12 residues. Germline V CDR1 and CDR2: SGHVS, FQNEAQ. CDR3 region: CASTRGETEAFF. CDR3 bases: TGTGCCAGCACGCGGGGAGAGACTGAAGCTTTCTTT.

This clone was seen only a few times. This chain connects TRBV4-1 to TRBJ1-2; 8 nucleotides agree with TRBD1. CDR3 size: 15 residues. Germline lookup yields CDR1 MGHRA and CDR2 YSYEKL. With 5 bases clipped from V and 8 bases from J, the junction kept 13 bases outside the gene matches. The CDR3 sequence: CASSNPIQGVRGYTF. The CDR3 DNA is TGCGCCAGCAGCAACCCCATACAGGGGGTTAGAGGCTACACCTTC.

This chain links TRBV15 with TRBJ2-7, with D possibly being TRBD1 (6 bases). Germline CDR1 and CDR2: LNHNV and YYDKDF (reference sequence). This CDR3 is 14 amino acids long. Deletions cut 1 base from V and 5 bases from J, with 12 bases between. The CDR3 DNA is TGTGCCACCAGCAGAGGGGCAGGGGTGGACGAGCAGTACTTC. Residues: CATSRGAGVDEQYF.

This clone was detected once. This rearrangement joins TRBV6-6 to TRBJ2-3; 11 bases line up with TRBD2. This CDR3 is built from 16 residues. Germline CDR1 is MNHNY and CDR2 is SVGAGI (reference sequence). With V trimmed by 2 bases and J by 5 bases, 6 bases remained unmatched. The CDR3 loop is CASSYPPSGGLDTQYF. CDR3 DNA sequence: TGTGCCAGCAGTTACCCGCCTAGCGGGGGGTTAGATACGCAGTATTTT.

This chain links TRBV5-1 with TRBJ2-5, with D perhaps matching TRBD2 (6 bases). Germline loops: CDR1 SGHRS, CDR2 YFSETQ. V lost 0 bases to trimming and J lost 4 bases, with 13 bases between them. The CDR3 has 15 amino acids. The CDR3 spells CASSLAGGIRETQYF. The CDR3, as DNA: TGCGCCAGCAGCTTGGCCGGCGGGATAAGAGAGACCCAGTACTTC.